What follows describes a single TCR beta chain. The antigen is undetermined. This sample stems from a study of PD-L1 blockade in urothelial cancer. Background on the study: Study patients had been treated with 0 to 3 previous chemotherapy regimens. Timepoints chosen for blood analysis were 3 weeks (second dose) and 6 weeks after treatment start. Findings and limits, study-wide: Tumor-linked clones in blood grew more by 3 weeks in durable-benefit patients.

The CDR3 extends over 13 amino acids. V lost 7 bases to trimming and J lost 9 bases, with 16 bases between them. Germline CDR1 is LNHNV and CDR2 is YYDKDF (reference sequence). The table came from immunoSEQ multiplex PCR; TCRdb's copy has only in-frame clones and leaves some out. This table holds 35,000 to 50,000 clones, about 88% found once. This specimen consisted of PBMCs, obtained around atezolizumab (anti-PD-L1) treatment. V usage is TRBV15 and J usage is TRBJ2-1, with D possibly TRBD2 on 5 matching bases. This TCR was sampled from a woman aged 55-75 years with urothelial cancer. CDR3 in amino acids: CATTTPRGGEQFF. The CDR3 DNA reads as TGTGCCACCACCACCCCCCGGGGTGGTGAGCAGTTCTTC.